The next 18 T cell receptor beta chains were all read from a single sample in a study of blood T cell repertoires in COVID-19. Assay used: immunoSEQ multiplex PCR; TCRdb lists only in-frame clones, some missing. Here the sample spans some 150,000 clones, approximately 88% being singletons. The specimen sequenced was PBMCs or T cells enriched from blood (not recorded which). These receptors were obtained from a woman in her thirties with acute COVID-19.

The gene calls are TRBV6-5 and TRBJ1-2; D might be TRBD1 (6 bases). V was clipped by 2 bases and J by 4 bases, with 11 bases between them. Germline V gives CDR1 MNHEY, CDR2 SVGAGI. The CDR3 loop spans 14 amino acids. The CDR3 spells CASSYNREVYGYTF. CDR3 sequence (DNA): TGTGCCAGCAGTTACAACAGGGAAGTCTATGGCTACACCTTC.

With respect to this clone: Other DNA sequences from this sample encode an identical CDR3 as well. V is TRBV6-2 or TRBV6-3 and J is TRBJ2-1; 7 bases map to TRBD2. The V gene end was trimmed by 2 bases and the J gene end by 4 bases; junction bases not matched to a gene: 5. Germline V gene lookup returns CDR1 MNHEY and CDR2 SVGEGT. This CDR3 has 15 amino acids. The CDR3 is CASSYGVAGYNEQFF. CDR3 DNA: TGTGCCAGCAGTTACGGAGTAGCGGGTTACAATGAGCAGTTCTTC.

This chain connects TRBV24-1 to TRBJ2-3; D might be TRBD1 (5 bases). The V end lost 7 bases, the J end lost 5 bases, and 9 bases lay between the germline ends. Germline lookup yields CDR1 KGHDR and CDR2 SFDVKD. This CDR3 region has 12 residues. The CDR3 DNA is TGTGCCACCAGAGGGGCCCTAGATACGCAGTATTTT. It specifies CATRGALDTQYF.

This chain connects TRBV18 to TRBJ2-1; maybe TRBD2 (6 bases). Germline assignment: CDR1 KGHSH and CDR2 LQKENI. The ends were cut back, 6 bases at V and 9 bases at J, with 12 bases in the middle. The CDR3 is 12 amino acids. CDR3 residues: CASSPSGSEQFF. CDR3 coding DNA: TGTGCCAGCTCCCCCTCCGGGAGTGAGCAGTTCTTC.

The V gene is TRBV4-3, the J gene TRBJ2-1, with a tentative D call TRBD2 (6 bases). The CDR3 length is 16 residues. V lost 4 bases, J lost 9 bases, and 22 bases lay in between. The germline V gene encodes CDR1 LGHNA and CDR2 YSLEER. The CDR3 region has the DNA TGCGCCAGCAGCCCGATGAGCGGGTCCCCCGGTGCTGAGCAGTTCTTC. It codes for CASSPMSGSPGAEQFF.

The gene calls are TRBV28 and TRBJ2-1; no firm D call. CDR3 length: 12 amino acids. Germline lookup yields CDR1 MDHEN and CDR2 SYDVKM. Between the trimmed V and J ends, which lost 6 bases and 7 bases, there was a span of 10 bases. The CDR3 region is CASSKTANEQFF. The CDR3 DNA reads as TGTGCCAGCAGCAAAACTGCGAATGAGCAGTTCTTC.

The chain has TRBV7-9 and TRBJ2-6, with D perhaps matching TRBD2 (5 bases). This CDR3 comprises 17 residues. Germline CDR1 reads SEHNR; CDR2 reads FQNEAQ (reference sequence). V lost 5 bases, J lost 2 bases, and 16 bases lay in between. As DNA, the CDR3 is TGTGCCAGCAGCCTCCCTTTTGGGAGCCCTGGGGCCAACGTCCTGACTTTC. Translation: CASSLPFGSPGANVLTF. The full variable domain, its missing parts supplied by reference TRBV7-9 and TRBJ2-6, is DTGVSQNPRHKITKRGQNVTFRCDPISEHNRLYWYRQTLGQGPEFLTYFQNEAQLEKSRLLSDRFSAERPKGSFSTLEIQRTEQGDSAMYLCASSLPFGSPGANVLTFGAGSRLTVL.

The genes are TRBV11-2 and TRBJ2-7; 12 nucleotides align to TRBD1. The CDR3 runs 17 residues. CDR1 SGHAT and CDR2 FQNNGV come from the germline V gene. V was clipped by 1 base and J by 2 bases; unmatched bases: 6. This CDR3 reads CASSLVTGTGGTYEQYF. The CDR3 coding sequence is TGTGCCAGCAGCTTAGTGACCGGGACAGGGGGCACCTACGAGCAGTACTTC.

The CDR3 DNA follows: TGTGCCAGTATCGGGTGGTGGGGACAGGGATATGCTCAGTACTTC. This sequence encodes CASIGWWGQGYAQYF. This chain links TRBV19 with TRBJ2-4, with 9 nucleotides matching TRBD1. The CDR3 runs 15 residues. CDR1 and CDR2 (germline): LNHDA, SQIVND (reference sequence). The V segment lost 7 bases and the J segment 12 bases; nucleotides outside the gene matches: 16.

In its sample, this clone was seen once. The rearrangement joins TRBV27 to TRBJ2-7; 9 bases match TRBD1. The CDR3 runs to 18 residues. V was pared by 7 bases and J by 0 bases, with 16 bases of the junction left unmatched. Germline V gene data show CDR1 as MNHEY and CDR2 as SMNVEV (reference sequence). The CDR3 region has the DNA TGTGCCAGCACCATGAATTGGCGGGACAGGGTCAGCTCCTACGAGCAGTACTTC. Translation gives CASTMNWRDRVSSYEQYF.

CDR3 loop: CASAEGQANTGELFF. Written as DNA, the CDR3 is TGTGCCAGTGCGGAGGGACAGGCGAACACCGGGGAGCTGTTTTTT. The chain employs TRBV19 and TRBJ2-2, with 8 bases matching TRBD1. V gave up 8 bases and J gave up 0 bases; unmatched junction bases: 5. The germline gives CDR1 LNHDA, CDR2 SQIVND (reference sequence). The CDR3 has 15 amino acids. Full variable domain (outside the CDR3, taken from reference TRBV19 and TRBJ2-2): DGGITQSPKYLFRKEGQNVTLSCEQNLNHDAMYWYRQDPGQGLRLIYYSQIVNDFQKGDIAEGYSVSREKKESFPLTVTSAQKNPTAFYLCASAEGQANTGELFFGEGSRLTVL.

The chain links TRBV29-1 to TRBJ2-3; 7 nucleotides line up with TRBD1. V was clipped by 4 bases and J by 3 bases; unmatched bases: 7. The CDR3 covers 14 residues. CDR1 and CDR2 (germline): SQVTM, ANQGSEA. CDR3: CSVAEGAVTDTQYF. Written as DNA, the CDR3 is TGCAGCGTTGCTGAGGGGGCAGTGACAGATACGCAGTATTTT.

This chain links TRBV7-2 with TRBJ2-3; 11 positions match TRBD1. Germline V gives CDR1 SGHTA, CDR2 FQGNSA. This CDR3 comprises 17 residues. The V segment lost 2 bases and the J segment 6 bases; nucleotides outside the gene matches: 10. The CDR3 sequence is CASSLWGTGTGGDTQYF. The DNA of the CDR3 is TGTGCCAGCAGCTTATGGGGTACCGGGACAGGGGGGGATACGCAGTATTTT.

The CDR3 loop reads CASSSLVDSPLHF. The CDR3 nucleotides read TGTGCCAGCAGCTCCCTAGTAGACTCACCCCTCCACTTT. The chain links TRBV7-3 to TRBJ1-6; no reliable D call. This CDR3 has 13 amino acids. V was clipped by 4 bases and J by 10 bases, with 11 bases between them. From germline, CDR1 is SGHTA and CDR2 FQGTGA.

This chain uses TRBV7-2 with TRBJ2-7; 10 positions agree with TRBD1. The trim removed 4 bases at V and 0 bases at J, leaving 3 bases unmatched. Germline CDR1 SGHTA, CDR2 FQGNSA. CDR3 length: 15 amino acids. The CDR3 sequence is CASSSRTGGSYEQYF. For the CDR3, the DNA is TGTGCCAGCAGCTCCAGGACAGGGGGCTCCTACGAGCAGTACTTC.

The gene calls are TRBV3-1 (or the pseudogene TRBV3-2) and TRBJ2-5; no firm D call. Germline V gene data show CDR1 as LGHDT and CDR2 as YNNKEL (reference sequence). V was trimmed by 0 bases and J by 1 base, leaving 12 bases between them. The CDR3 runs to 16 residues. The CDR3 region is CASSQDKSAGQETQYF. CDR3 nucleotides: TGTGCCAGCAGCCAAGATAAGTCGGCAGGCCAAGAGACCCAGTACTTC.

This clone was seen just once. This chain uses TRBV6-6 with TRBJ1-2; possibly TRBD1 for D (5 bases). Germline-derived CDR1 and CDR2 are MNHNY and SVGAGI (reference sequence). The V gene lost 3 bases and the J gene lost 6 bases, with 17 bases spanning the gap. The CDR3 consists of 15 residues. The CDR3 nucleotides read TGTGCCAGCAGTTATTCCTCCGGGGGATCAGATGGCTACACCTTC. Its translation is CASSYSSGGSDGYTF.

The chain is built from TRBV9 and TRBJ1-6; D uncertain. The germline V gene has CDR1 SGDLS and CDR2 YYNGEE. This CDR3 contains 15 residues. The V gene lost 0 bases and the J gene lost 7 bases, with 11 bases spanning the gap. As DNA, the CDR3 is TGTGCCAGCAGCGTAGACCTTTCGCAGAATTCACCCCTCCACTTT. It encodes CASSVDLSQNSPLHF. Combining the CDR3 with reference TRBV9 and TRBJ1-6 gives the whole variable domain DSGVTQTPKHLITATGQRVTLRCSPRSGDLSVYWYQQSLDQGLQFLIQYYNGEERAKGNILERFSAQQFPDLHSELNLSSLELGDSALYFCASSVDLSQNSPLHFGNGTRLTVT.